This is a list of T cell receptor beta chains from one sample in a study of T cell repertoires in cytomegalovirus infection. TCRdb called the reads again in MiXCR, with one record for every CDR3 protein. This table holds 450,000 to 550,000 distinct CDR3 sequences, 15% to 20% found once. The sequenced sample consisted of CD8+ T cells from PBMCs. These receptors were taken from a human donor in good health (CMV status not recorded). Some clones in this sample may be carry-over from other donors' samples. The CDR3 runs from the conserved cysteine through the conserved F or W. Fields, in order: CDR3 length, V gene, D gene, clone size, J gene, CDR3 protein, CDR3 DNA. A D gene is named only where the DNA matches it firmly. Where a row states a size, it is once, few, many or the class of an expanded clone; other rows omit it.

14,TRBV10-3,NA,NA,TRBJ2-3,CAISEKGGPDTQYF,TGTGCCATCAGTGAGAAGGGGGGGCCAGATACGCAGTATTTT
13,TRBV30,TRBD1,NA,TRBJ1-1,CAWSRGQGEEAFF,TGTGCCTGGAGCCGTGGACAGGGGGAAGAAGCTTTCTTT
14,TRBV7-3,NA,NA,TRBJ2-2,CASSLTGGVQELFF,TGTGCCAGCAGCTTAACGGGTGGGGTTCAGGAGCTGTTTTTT
16,TRBV14,NA,NA,TRBJ2-5,CASSPKGWRNQETQYF,TGTGCCAGCAGCCCAAAGGGTTGGAGAAACCAAGAGACCCAGTACTTC
19,TRBV4-2,NA,NA,TRBJ2-1,CARSQDPSVAESSYNEQFF,TGTGCCAGAAGCCAAGACCCTTCCGTAGCGGAGAGCTCCTACAATGAGCAGTTCTTC
13,TRBV7-9,NA,many,TRBJ1-5,CASSFGNNQPQHF,TGTGCCAGCAGCTTCGGCAACAATCAGCCCCAGCATTTT
14,TRBV7-3,NA,many,TRBJ2-2,CASSGHPNTGELFF,TGTGCCAGCAGCGGACACCCGAACACCGGGGAGCTGTTTTTT
14,TRBV12-5,TRBD1,many,TRBJ2-5,CASGLGQLQETQYF,TGTGCTAGTGGCTTGGGACAGCTCCAAGAGACCCAGTACTTC
15,TRBV2,NA,NA,TRBJ1-1,CASSEMLGAGTEAFF,TGTGCCAGCAGTGAAATGCTGGGGGCAGGAACTGAAGCTTTCTTT
18,TRBV6-5,TRBD2,many,TRBJ2-7,CASSYSPGRLAGGYEQYF,TGTGCCAGCAGTTACTCCCCCGGGAGACTAGCGGGGGGCTACGAGCAGTACTTC
17,TRBV19,NA,few,TRBJ1-2,CASSIVEGGLFNYGYTF,TGTGCCAGTAGTATAGTAGAAGGCGGGCTCTTCAACTATGGCTACACCTTC
14,TRBV5-1,NA,few,TRBJ2-3,CASSSEGHPDTQYF,TGCGCCAGCAGCTCAGAGGGGCACCCAGATACGCAGTATTTT
14,TRBV5-6,NA,many,TRBJ1-5,CASSPGGGHQPQHF,TGTGCCAGCAGCCCCGGGGGGGGGCATCAGCCCCAGCATTTT
14,TRBV29-1,TRBD1,NA,TRBJ2-5,CSVVLDRVEETQYF,TGCAGCGTTGTGTTGGACAGGGTGGAGGAGACCCAGTACTTC
16,TRBV10-2,TRBD1,many,TRBJ1-2,CASSESKRGGHYGYTF,TGCGCCAGCAGTGAGTCGAAGAGAGGGGGCCACTATGGCTACACCTTC
15,TRBV6-1,TRBD1,many,TRBJ1-1,CASSEGQGLYTEAFF,TGTGCCAGCAGTGAGGGACAGGGGTTATACACTGAAGCTTTCTTT
15,TRBV18,TRBD1,NA,TRBJ1-2,CASSPPRDRVQGYTF,TGTGCCAGCTCACCACCGAGGGACAGGGTACAGGGCTACACCTTC
12,TRBV14,NA,NA,TRBJ2-4,CASSPSGYIQYF,TGTGCCAGCAGTCCGTCCGGATACATTCAGTACTTC
14,TRBV27,NA,few,TRBJ1-1,CASSSLLRPTEAFF,TGTGCCAGCAGTTCCCTACTCCGGCCCACTGAAGCTTTCTTT
20,TRBV6-5,TRBD1,NA,TRBJ1-2,CASSSYQFETGLRLNYGYTF,TGTGCCAGCAGTTCTTACCAATTTGAGACAGGGCTGAGGTTAAACTATGGCTACACCTTC
13,TRBV12-3/TRBV12-4,TRBD1,many,TRBJ2-7,CASLLTGTDEQYF,TGTGCCAGCTTATTGACAGGGACCGACGAGCAGTACTTC
16,TRBV7-9,NA,few,TRBJ1-2,CASSLGAQGSTYGYTF,TGTGCCAGCAGCTTAGGAGCGCAGGGGTCGACTTATGGCTACACCTTC
16,TRBV27,NA,NA,TRBJ2-5,CASSSHPRDYQETQYF,TGTGCCAGCAGTTCCCACCCCCGGGACTACCAAGAGACCCAGTACTTC
15,TRBV14,NA,NA,TRBJ1-2,CASSLHTGEYYGYTF,TGTGCCAGCAGCCTACACACCGGGGAATACTATGGCTACACCTTC
13,TRBV27,NA,NA,TRBJ2-1,CASSFERLNEQFF,TGTGCCAGCAGTTTCGAAAGACTCAATGAGCAGTTCTTC
13,TRBV14,NA,NA,TRBJ2-7,CASSQGTVHEQYF,TGTGCCAGCAGCCAAGGAACGGTACACGAGCAGTACTTC
17,TRBV11-2,TRBD1,NA,TRBJ2-7,CASSPWRRSTGRYEQYF,TGTGCCAGCAGCCCATGGAGAAGATCGACAGGGCGCTACGAGCAGTACTTC
15,TRBV20-1,NA,few,TRBJ1-1,CSARDQQGGYTEAFF,TGCAGTGCTAGAGATCAGCAGGGAGGGTACACTGAAGCTTTCTTT
17,TRBV7-9,NA,many,TRBJ1-2,CASSLVPAAVGSDGYTF,TGTGCCAGCAGCTTAGTTCCCGCGGCCGTGGGGTCGGATGGCTACACCTTC
17,TRBV2,NA,NA,TRBJ1-3,CASSEWALSKSGNTIYF,TGTGCCAGCAGTGAATGGGCCCTGAGTAAATCTGGAAACACCATATATTTT
15,TRBV2,TRBD2,few,TRBJ2-5,CARFEMTSGKETQYF,TGTGCCAGATTTGAGATGACTAGCGGGAAGGAGACCCAGTACTTC
16,TRBV11-2,TRBD1,many,TRBJ1-6,CASSQTGGTYNSPLHF,TGTGCCAGCAGCCAAACAGGGGGCACCTATAATTCACCCCTCCACTTT
14,TRBV6-5,NA,few,TRBJ1-2,CASSSAGEGYGYTF,TGTGCCAGCAGTTCGGCAGGGGAAGGCTATGGCTACACCTTC
16,TRBV19,TRBD1,many,TRBJ2-6,CASSIIQGTGANVLTF,TGTGCCAGTAGTATTATACAGGGGACTGGGGCCAACGTCCTGACTTTC
12,TRBV29-1,TRBD1,few,TRBJ1-1,CSVRQGYTEAFF,TGCAGCGTAAGACAGGGATACACTGAAGCTTTCTTT
13,TRBV20-1,TRBD1,NA,TRBJ1-5,CSAHTGGGQPQHF,TGCAGTGCACACACAGGGGGCGGCCAGCCCCAGCATTTT
15,TRBV4-1,NA,few,TRBJ2-1,CASSQDRRGGNEQFF,TGCGCCAGCAGCCAAGATCGAAGGGGGGGCAATGAGCAGTTCTTC
14,TRBV7-3,NA,many,TRBJ1-1,CASSLLGGGTEAFF,TGTGCCAGCAGCTTATTAGGGGGAGGGACTGAAGCTTTCTTT
16,TRBV19,NA,few,TRBJ2-1,CASSWAWQGSYNEQFF,TGTGCCAGTAGTTGGGCTTGGCAGGGCAGCTACAATGAGCAGTTCTTC
12,TRBV9,NA,NA,TRBJ2-7,CASSAFAGEQYF,TGTGCCAGCAGCGCCTTCGCGGGGGAGCAGTACTTC
13,TRBV29-1,NA,few,TRBJ2-7,CSVGDGNSYEQYF,TGCAGCGTTGGGGACGGAAACTCCTACGAGCAGTACTTC
12,TRBV12-3/TRBV12-4,NA,many,TRBJ2-3,CASSEIPPGARW,TGTGCCAGCAGCGAGATTCCGCCCGGGGCCCGCTGG
17,TRBV24-1,TRBD1,NA,TRBJ2-1,CATSDLPGTGEYNEQFF,TGTGCCACCAGTGATTTACCCGGGACAGGGGAATACAATGAGCAGTTCTTC
16,TRBV15,NA,NA,TRBJ1-3,CATSGTSGQSGNTIYF,TGTGCCACCAGCGGGACCTCGGGGCAGTCTGGAAACACCATATATTTT
13,TRBV2,NA,many,TRBJ1-2,CASRALEDYGYTF,TGTGCCAGCAGGGCCTTGGAGGACTATGGCTACACCTTC
17,TRBV19,NA,NA,TRBJ1-6,CASSIFGRGPAEEALHF,TGTGCCAGTAGTATATTCGGTCGGGGGCCCGCTGAAGAGGCCCTCCACTTT
15,TRBV11-2,NA,many,TRBJ2-3,CASSPDPGSADTQYF,TGTGCCAGCAGCCCCGATCCCGGGTCTGCAGATACGCAGTATTTT
15,TRBV18,NA,NA,TRBJ2-7,CASSGGNGLSYEQYF,TGTGCCAGCTCAGGGGGGAACGGTCTATCCTACGAGCAGTACTTC
15,TRBV10-1,TRBD2,NA,TRBJ2-3,CASSDGRDYRIPQYF,TGCGCCAGCAGTGACGGGAGGGACTACCGCATCCCGCAGTATTTT
14,TRBV28,TRBD1,NA,TRBJ2-1,CASIQRTGGPEQFF,TGTGCCAGCATCCAACGGACAGGGGGTCCGGAGCAGTTCTTC
17,TRBV19,NA,few,TRBJ2-7,CASSHALRGTSSYEQYF,TGTGCCAGTAGTCACGCATTACGGGGCACAAGCTCCTACGAGCAGTACTTC
15,TRBV10-3,NA,few,TRBJ2-1,CAISESGRTLNEQFF,TGTGCCATCAGTGAGTCTGGGCGGACCTTAAATGAGCAGTTCTTC
15,TRBV7-9,NA,many,TRBJ2-4,CASSLRVGNKNIQYF,TGTGCCAGCAGCTTAAGGGTGGGGAACAAAAACATTCAGTACTTC
17,TRBV11-2,NA,NA,TRBJ1-6,CASSLVTVARRDSPLHF,TGTGCCAGCAGCTTAGTGACAGTGGCGCGAAGGGATTCACCCCTCCACTTT
17,TRBV14,NA,few,TRBJ2-7,CASSQVPGVEKSYEQYF,TGTGCCAGCAGCCAAGTTCCGGGTGTAGAGAAATCCTACGAGCAGTACTTC
15,TRBV28,NA,NA,TRBJ2-1,CASSSSVGSYNEQFF,TGTGCCAGCAGTTCTAGCGTAGGGTCCTACAATGAGCAGTTCTTC
15,TRBV28,NA,NA,TRBJ2-7,CASSTRTLLVQEQYF,TGTGCCAGCAGTACACGGACACTACTAGTGCAGGAGCAGTACTTC
15,TRBV28,TRBD1,many,TRBJ2-5,CASSPAGTARETQYF,TGTGCCAGCAGTCCCGCCGGGACAGCCCGAGAGACCCAGTACTTC